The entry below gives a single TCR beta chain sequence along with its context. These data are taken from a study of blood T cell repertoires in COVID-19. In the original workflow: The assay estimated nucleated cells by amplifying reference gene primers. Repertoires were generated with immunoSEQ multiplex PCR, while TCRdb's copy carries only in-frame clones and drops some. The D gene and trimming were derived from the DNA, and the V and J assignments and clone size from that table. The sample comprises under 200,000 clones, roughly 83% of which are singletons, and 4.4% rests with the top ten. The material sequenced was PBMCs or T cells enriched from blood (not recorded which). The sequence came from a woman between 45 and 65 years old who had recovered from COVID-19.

DNA for the CDR3: TGTGCCAGCAGCGTGGGGACTGGGGATGGCACCATATATTTT. As protein: CASSVGTGDGTIYF. The V call is TRBV9, the J call TRBJ1-3; a weak D match, TRBD1 (5 bases). This CDR3 comprises 14 residues. V shed 2 bases and J shed 9 bases, with 15 bases lying between them. Per the germline V gene, CDR1 is SGDLS and CDR2 is YYNGEE.